This TCR beta chain was sequenced for a study of Ad26.COV2.S vaccination and SARS-CoV-2 variants. V dropped 2 bases and J dropped 6 bases, with 13 bases sitting between them. The CDR3 totals 14 residues. Germline CDR1 reads MNHEY; CDR2 reads SVGEGT. Comments on this clone: What it recognizes is unknown.

The study's findings and limits: The study found similar non-spike TCR breadth in vaccine and placebo recipients.

Sequenced by immunoSEQ multiplex PCR; TCRdb stores in-frame clones only, minus some. There are around 300,000 clones in the sample; approximately 86% occur only once, and roughly 10% lies in the top ten. Treatment meaning: over 15 received Ad26.COV2.S at low or high dose, single or two shots; about 5 received placebo; per-sample allocation not given. The study sampled participants on day 63 after the first vaccine or placebo injection. This material consisted of peripheral blood, taken in a trial of Ad26.COV2.S vaccine versus placebo. The rearrangement links TRBV6-2 or TRBV6-3 to TRBJ2-5; D might be TRBD1 or TRBD2, each matching 5 bases. This TCR was recovered from a person between 18 and 60 years old who received the Ad26.COV2.S COVID-19 vaccine or a placebo. CDR3 in amino acids: CASSYLASGQTQYF. CDR3 in DNA: TGTGCCAGCAGTTACCTCGCATCGGGGCAGACCCAGTACTTC.